Only one count was recorded for the clone carrying this T cell receptor (beta chain). Its specificity is not known. The CDR3 consists of 10 residues. CDR1 is GTSNPN and CDR2 is SVGIG in the germline V gene (reference sequence). V was pared by 4 bases and J by 6 bases, with 3 bases between. The source of the sample is a study of T cell responses to AZD1222 COVID-19 vaccine. General observations from the study: Unmutated variant regions are reportedly the target of nearly half of TCRs that are spike-specific.

The method was immunoSEQ multiplex PCR; TCRdb's version includes in-frame clones alone and lacks a portion of them. Of approximately 110,000 clones listed, 87% are singletons. The gene calls are TRBV30 and TRBJ2-2, with D uncertain. The sequenced sample was peripheral blood, obtained 28 days after the second AZD1222 dose. The TCR originated in an adult who received the AZD1222 COVID-19 vaccine. The CDR3 loop is CAWKAGELFF. The CDR3 region has the DNA TGTGCCTGGAAGGCCGGGGAGCTGTTTTTT.